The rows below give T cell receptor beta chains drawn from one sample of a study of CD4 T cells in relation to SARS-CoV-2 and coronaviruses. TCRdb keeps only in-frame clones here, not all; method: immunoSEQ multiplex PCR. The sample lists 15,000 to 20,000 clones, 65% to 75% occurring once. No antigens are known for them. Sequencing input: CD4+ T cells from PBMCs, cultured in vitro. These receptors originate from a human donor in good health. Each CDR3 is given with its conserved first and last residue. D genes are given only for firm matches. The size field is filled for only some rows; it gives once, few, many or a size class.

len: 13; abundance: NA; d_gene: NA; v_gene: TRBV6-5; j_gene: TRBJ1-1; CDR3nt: TGTGCCAGCAGTAGGGTAAAGAACACTGAAGCTTTCTTT; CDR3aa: CASSRVKNTEAFF
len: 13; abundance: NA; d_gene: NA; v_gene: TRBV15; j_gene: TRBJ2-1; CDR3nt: TGTGCCACCAGCAGGCGAGAACCCAATGAGCAGTTCTTC; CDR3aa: CATSRREPNEQFF
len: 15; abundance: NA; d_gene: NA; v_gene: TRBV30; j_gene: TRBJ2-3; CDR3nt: TGTGCCTGGAGTGCGGGACGGCTAAGCACAGATACGCAGTATTTT; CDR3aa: CAWSAGRLSTDTQYF
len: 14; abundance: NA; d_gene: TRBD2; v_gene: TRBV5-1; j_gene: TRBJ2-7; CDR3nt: TGCGCCAGCAGCACTGGACTAGCGGCCTACGAGCAGTACTTC; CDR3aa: CASSTGLAAYEQYF
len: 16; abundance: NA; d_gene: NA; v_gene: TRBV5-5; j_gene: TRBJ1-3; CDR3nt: TGTGCCAGCAGCTTGGCGGACGTCTACTCTGGAAACACCATATATTTT; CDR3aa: CASSLADVYSGNTIYF
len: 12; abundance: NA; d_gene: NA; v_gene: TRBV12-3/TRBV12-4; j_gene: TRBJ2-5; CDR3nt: TGTGCCAGCAGTTTAGTCAAAGAGACCCAGTACTTC; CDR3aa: CASSLVKETQYF
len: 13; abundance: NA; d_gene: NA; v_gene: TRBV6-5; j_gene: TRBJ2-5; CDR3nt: TGTGCCAGCAGATCACGGGAGTTTGAGACCCAGTACTTC; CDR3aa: CASRSREFETQYF
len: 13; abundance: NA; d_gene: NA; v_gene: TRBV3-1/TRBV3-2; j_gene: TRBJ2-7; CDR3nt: TGTGCCAGCAGCCAACTAGCGAGCTACGAGCAGTACTTC; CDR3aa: CASSQLASYEQYF
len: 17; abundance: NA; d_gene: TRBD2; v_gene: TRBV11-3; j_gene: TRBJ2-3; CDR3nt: TGTGCCAGCAGCTTAGATGGAACTAGCGGGAGGGCAGATACGCAGTATTTT; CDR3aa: CASSLDGTSGRADTQYF
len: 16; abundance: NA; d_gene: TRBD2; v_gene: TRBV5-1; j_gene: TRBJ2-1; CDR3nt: TGCGCCAGCAGCTTCATGGGACGGGAGGGATACAATGAGCAGTTCTTC; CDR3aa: CASSFMGREGYNEQFF
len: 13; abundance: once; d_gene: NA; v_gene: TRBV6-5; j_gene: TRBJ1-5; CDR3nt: TGTGCCAGCAGCGTTCAAAGGGATCAGCCCCAGCATTTT; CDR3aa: CASSVQRDQPQHF
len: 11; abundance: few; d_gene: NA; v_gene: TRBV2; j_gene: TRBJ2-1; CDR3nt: TGTGCCAGCAGGGGGTCTAATGAGCAGTTCTTC; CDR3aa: CASRGSNEQFF
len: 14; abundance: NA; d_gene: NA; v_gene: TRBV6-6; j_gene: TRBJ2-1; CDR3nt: TGTGCCAGCATCAAGAGGGCCAGGGTGAATGAGCAGTTCTTC; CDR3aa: CASIKRARVNEQFF
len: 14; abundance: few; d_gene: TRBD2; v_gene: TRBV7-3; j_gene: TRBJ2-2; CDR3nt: TGTGCCAGCAGCTTCGGGACTAGCCCCGGGGAGCTGTTTTTT; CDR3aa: CASSFGTSPGELFF
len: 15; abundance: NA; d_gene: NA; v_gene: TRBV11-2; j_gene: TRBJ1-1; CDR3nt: TGTGCCAGCAGCTTATTTCTGGACATGAACACTGAAGCTTTCTTT; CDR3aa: CASSLFLDMNTEAFF
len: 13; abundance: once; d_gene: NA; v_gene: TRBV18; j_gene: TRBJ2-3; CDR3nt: TGTGCCAGCTCACCTCCTAGCACAGATACGCAGTATTTT; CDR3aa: CASSPPSTDTQYF
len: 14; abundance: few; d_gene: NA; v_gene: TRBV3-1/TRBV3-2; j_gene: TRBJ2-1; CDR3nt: TGTGCCAGCAGCCAAGCATCGTCCTACAATGAGCAGTTCTTC; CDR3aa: CASSQASSYNEQFF
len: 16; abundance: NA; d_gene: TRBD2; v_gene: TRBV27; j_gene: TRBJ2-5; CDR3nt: TGTGCCAGCAACACCCGACTAGCGGGGTACCAAGAGACCCAGTACTTC; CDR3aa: CASNTRLAGYQETQYF
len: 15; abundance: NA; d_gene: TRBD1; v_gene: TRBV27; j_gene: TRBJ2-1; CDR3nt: TGTGCCAGCAGTTACGGGACAGCCTCCTACAATGAGCAGTTCTTC; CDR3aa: CASSYGTASYNEQFF
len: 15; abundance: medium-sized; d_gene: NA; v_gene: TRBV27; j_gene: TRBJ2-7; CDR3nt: TGTGCCAGCACCCTAACGGGGGACAATCTCTACGAGCAGTACTTC; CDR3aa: CASTLTGDNLYEQYF
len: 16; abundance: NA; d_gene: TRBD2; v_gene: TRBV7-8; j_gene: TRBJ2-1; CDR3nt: TGTGCCAGCAGCCTGGCGGCGGGAGGGCTGATGAATGAGCAGTTCTTC; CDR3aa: CASSLAAGGLMNEQFF
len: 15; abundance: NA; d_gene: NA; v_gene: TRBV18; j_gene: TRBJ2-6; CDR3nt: TGTGCCAGCTCAGCAACAACCTCTGGGGCCAACGTCCTGACTTTC; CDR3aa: CASSATTSGANVLTF
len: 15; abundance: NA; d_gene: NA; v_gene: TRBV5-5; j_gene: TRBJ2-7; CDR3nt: TGTGCCAGCAGTTGGTACGACCGGGACTTAAACGAGCAGTACTTC; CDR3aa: CASSWYDRDLNEQYF
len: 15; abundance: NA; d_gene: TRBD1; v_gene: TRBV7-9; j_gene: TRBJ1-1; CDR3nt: TGTGCCAGCAGCCCATCCGGGACAGCGCTCACTGAAGCTTTCTTT; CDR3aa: CASSPSGTALTEAFF
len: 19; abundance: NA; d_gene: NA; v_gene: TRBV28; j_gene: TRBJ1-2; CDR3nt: TGTGCCAGCAGTCCCCCAGACAGCAGCTCAATGGGGCCTCAATATGGCTACACCTTC; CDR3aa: CASSPPDSSSMGPQYGYTF
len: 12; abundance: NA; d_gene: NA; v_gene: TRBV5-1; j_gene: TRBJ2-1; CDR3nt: TGCGCCAGCAGCCGACTGGGGGATGAGCAGTTCTTC; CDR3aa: CASSRLGDEQFF
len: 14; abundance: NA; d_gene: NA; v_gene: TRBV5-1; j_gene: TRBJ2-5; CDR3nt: TGCGCCAGCAGCTTGGTTGCCAGTCAAGAGACCCAGTACTTC; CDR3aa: CASSLVASQETQYF
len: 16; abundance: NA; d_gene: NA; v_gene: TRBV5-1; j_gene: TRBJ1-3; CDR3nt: TGCGCCAGCAGCTCTAGGGACCCCCGAGGAGGAAACACCATATATTTT; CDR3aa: CASSSRDPRGGNTIYF
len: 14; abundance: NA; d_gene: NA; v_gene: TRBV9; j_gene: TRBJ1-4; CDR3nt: TGTGCCAGCAGCGTCGGGGCAACTAATGAAAAACTGTTTTTT; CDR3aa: CASSVGATNEKLFF
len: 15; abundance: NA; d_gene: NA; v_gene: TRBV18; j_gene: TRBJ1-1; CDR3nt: TGTGCCAGCTCACCACCAGGGATCCCGAACACTGAAGCTTTCTTT; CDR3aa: CASSPPGIPNTEAFF
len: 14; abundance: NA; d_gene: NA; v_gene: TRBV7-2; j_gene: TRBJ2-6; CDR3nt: TGTGCCAGCAGCTTAGACTCTGGGGCCAACGTCCTGACTTTC; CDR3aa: CASSLDSGANVLTF
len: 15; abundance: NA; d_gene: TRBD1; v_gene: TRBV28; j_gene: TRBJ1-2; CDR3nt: TGTGCCAGCAGTCTCACCGGGACAGGGGTCGATGGCTACACCTTC; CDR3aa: CASSLTGTGVDGYTF
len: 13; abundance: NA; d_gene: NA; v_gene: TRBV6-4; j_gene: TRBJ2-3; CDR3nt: TGTGCCAGCAGTGACGGGAGCACAGATACGCAGTATTTT; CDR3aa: CASSDGSTDTQYF
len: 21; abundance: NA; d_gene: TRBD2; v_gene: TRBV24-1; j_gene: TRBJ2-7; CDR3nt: TGTGCCACCAGTGATTTTTACCCGGAACTTACTTGGACTAGCGGGACCTACGAGCAGTACTTC; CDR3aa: CATSDFYPELTWTSGTYEQYF
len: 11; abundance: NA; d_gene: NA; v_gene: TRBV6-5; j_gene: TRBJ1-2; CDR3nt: TGTGCCAGCAGCTCCCCCTATGGCTACACCTTC; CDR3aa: CASSSPYGYTF
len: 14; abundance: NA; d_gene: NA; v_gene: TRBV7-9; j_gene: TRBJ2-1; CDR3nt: TGTGCCAGCAGCTTAGACGCGGGGCCCAATGAGCAGTTCTTC; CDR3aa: CASSLDAGPNEQFF
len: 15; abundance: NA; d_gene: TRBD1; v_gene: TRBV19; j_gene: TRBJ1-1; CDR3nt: TGTGCCAGTAGTACCTCGGACAGGGGGAACACTGAAGCTTTCTTT; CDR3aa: CASSTSDRGNTEAFF
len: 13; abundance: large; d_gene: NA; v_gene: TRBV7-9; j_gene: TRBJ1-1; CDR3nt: TGTGCCAGCAGCTTGGGGGGATCCACTGAAGCTTTCTTT; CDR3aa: CASSLGGSTEAFF
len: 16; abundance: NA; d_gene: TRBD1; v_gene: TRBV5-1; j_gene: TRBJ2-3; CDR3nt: TGCGCCAGCAGCTTAGAGGGACAGGGACTCACAGATACGCAGTATTTT; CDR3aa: CASSLEGQGLTDTQYF
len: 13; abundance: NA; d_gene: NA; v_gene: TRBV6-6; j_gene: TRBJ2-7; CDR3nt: TGTGCCAGCAGTTACATTAACTCCGACGAGCAGTACTTC; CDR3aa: CASSYINSDEQYF
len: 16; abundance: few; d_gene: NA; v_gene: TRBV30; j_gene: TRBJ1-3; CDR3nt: TGTGCCTGGAGTAACCGACAGGAGGGATGGGGAAACACCATATATTTT; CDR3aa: CAWSNRQEGWGNTIYF
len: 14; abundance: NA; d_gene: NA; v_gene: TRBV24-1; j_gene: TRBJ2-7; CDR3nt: TGTGCCACCAGTGATCCGAGGGGTTCCTACGAGCAGTACTTC; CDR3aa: CATSDPRGSYEQYF
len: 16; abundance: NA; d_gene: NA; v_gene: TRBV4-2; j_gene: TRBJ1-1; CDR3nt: TGTGCCAGCAGCCAAGCGAACAGGGATTACGGCACTGAAGCTTTCTTT; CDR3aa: CASSQANRDYGTEAFF
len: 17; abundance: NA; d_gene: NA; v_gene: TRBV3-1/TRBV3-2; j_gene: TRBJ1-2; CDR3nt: TGTGCCAGCAGCCAAGATTGGGGCCGTGAATCAAACTATGGCTACACCTTC; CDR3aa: CASSQDWGRESNYGYTF
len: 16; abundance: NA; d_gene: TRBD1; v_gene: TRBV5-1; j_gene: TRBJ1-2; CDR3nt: TGCGCCAGCAGCCCCCCGGGACAGTCACTTAGGGACGGCTACACCTTC; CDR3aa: CASSPPGQSLRDGYTF
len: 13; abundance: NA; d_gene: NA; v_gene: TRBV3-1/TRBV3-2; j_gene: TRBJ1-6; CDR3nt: TGTGCCAGCAGCCCGGGCACAACATCACCCCTCCACTTT; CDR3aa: CASSPGTTSPLHF
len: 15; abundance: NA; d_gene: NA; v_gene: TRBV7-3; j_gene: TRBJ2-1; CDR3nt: TGTGCCAGCAGCTTAACGGGAGGACGGGTCAATGAGCAGTTCTTC; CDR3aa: CASSLTGGRVNEQFF
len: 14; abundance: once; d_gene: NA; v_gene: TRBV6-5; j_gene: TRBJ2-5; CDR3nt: TGTGCCAGCAGTTTCGTAGGGACTGCAGAGACCCAGTACTTC; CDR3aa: CASSFVGTAETQYF
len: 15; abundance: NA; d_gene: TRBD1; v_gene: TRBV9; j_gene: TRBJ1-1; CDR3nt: TGTGCCAGCAGCGCCCAGGGACAGACGAACACTGAAGCTTTCTTT; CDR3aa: CASSAQGQTNTEAFF
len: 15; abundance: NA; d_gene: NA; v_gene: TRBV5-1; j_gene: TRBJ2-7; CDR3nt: TGCGCCAGCAGCTTGGGGGGGGGACAGTCCTACGAGCAGTACTTC; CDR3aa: CASSLGGGQSYEQYF
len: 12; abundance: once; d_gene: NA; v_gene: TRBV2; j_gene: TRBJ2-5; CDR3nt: TGTGCCAGCAGCCTTACCGGGGAGACCCAGTACTTC; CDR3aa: CASSLTGETQYF
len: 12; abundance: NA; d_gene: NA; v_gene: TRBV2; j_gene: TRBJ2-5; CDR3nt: TGTGCCCCGGGGCAGCAACAAGAGACCCAGTACTTC; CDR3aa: CAPGQQQETQYF
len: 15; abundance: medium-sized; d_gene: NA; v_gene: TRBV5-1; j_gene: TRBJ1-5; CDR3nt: TGCGCCAGCAGCTTGGCCAGTACAGCCGATCAGCCCCAGCATTTT; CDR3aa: CASSLASTADQPQHF